The 27 T cell receptor beta chains below all came from one sample that was sequenced in a study of sequential checkpoint blockade in melanoma. The treatment was: randomized to nivolumab then ipilimumab (arm A) or the reverse (arm B). TCRdb keeps only in-frame clones here, not all; method: immunoSEQ multiplex PCR. This sample yields some 2,400 clones, of which 15% are seen a single time; around 19% belongs to the top ten. The sequences come from tumor tissue (inferred from file names), collected from a patient given nivolumab and ipilimumab in sequence. These receptors were obtained from a human donor with melanoma.

This clone is termed medium-sized. The chain couples TRBV11-3 to TRBJ2-1, with a possible D match to TRBD2 (5 bases). The CDR3 has 15 residues. The germline V gene encodes CDR1 SGHNT and CDR2 YENEEA. V was pared by 1 base and J by 0 bases, with 7 bases between. The CDR3 DNA sequence: TGTGCCAGCAGCTTAGGAGGGAGCTCCTACAATGAGCAGTTCTTC. Translation gives CASSLGGSSYNEQFF.

This clone was counted a few times. V gene TRBV6-8 combines with J gene TRBJ2-6; weak D call: TRBD1 (6 bases). Trimming shortened V by 8 bases and J by 0 bases, and 8 bases separated the two germline ends. Germline V CDR1 and CDR2: MNHGY, SAAAGT. CDR3 size: 14 residues. For the CDR3, the DNA is TGTGCCAGCGCGGACAGCTCTGGGGCCAACGTCCTGACTTTC. Its protein product is CASADSSGANVLTF.

This clone occurred a few times. At one of its ends the junction is not consistent with the germline gene, which may arise from a read error. The genes are TRBV6-8 and TRBJ1-6; 9 bases agree with TRBD1. Germline CDR1 reads MNHGY; CDR2 reads SAAAGT. The CDR3 is 14 amino acids. CDR3 region: CAISTGTGHSPLHF. In DNA, the CDR3 is TGTGCCATCAGTACCGGGACAGGGCATTCACCCCTCCACTTT.

J is TRBJ1-2 and V is TRBV14; TRBD1 matches 7 bases. V was clipped by 0 bases and J by 5 bases; unmatched bases: 6. This CDR3 contains 15 residues. Germline lookup yields CDR1 SGHDN and CDR2 FVKESK. The CDR3 DNA reads TGTGCCAGCAGCCAAGATTGGGGGACAGTTTATGGCTACACCTTC. As protein: CASSQDWGTVYGYTF. The full variable domain, its missing parts supplied by reference TRBV14 and TRBJ1-2, is EAGVTQFPSHSVIEKGQTVTLRCDPISGHDNLYWYRRVMGKEIKFLLHFVKESKQDESGMPNNRFLAERTGGTYSTLKVQPAELEDSGVYFCASSQDWGTVYGYTFGSGTRLTVV.

In this sample, this clone is medium-sized (0.01 to 0.1%). The chain uses TRBV11-3 and TRBJ1-5; D is undetermined. The CDR3 is made up of 14 amino acids. V was clipped by 3 bases and J by 12 bases, with 18 bases between them. Germline V CDR1 and CDR2: SGHNT, YENEEA. CDR3 DNA sequence: TGTGCCAGCAGCTTGTACGCCGCTGAGATTATCCAGCATTTT. Protein sequence: CASSLYAAEIIQHF. The variable domain in full, with the rest retrieved from reference TRBV11-3 and TRBJ1-5, is EAGVVQSPRYKIIEKKQPVAFWCNPISGHNTLYWYLQNLGQGPELLIRYENEEAVDDSQLPKDRFSAERLKGVDSTLKIQPAELGDSAVYLCASSLYAAEIIQHFGDGTRLSIL.

In its sample, this clone was seen a few times. The chain uses TRBV6-8 and TRBJ2-1; D possibly corresponds to TRBD2 (6 bases). The CDR3 totals 15 residues. Germline lookup yields CDR1 MNHGY and CDR2 SAAAGT. Trimming removed 6 bases from V and 4 bases from J, with 16 bases in between. The CDR3 reads CASSRRGPLYNEQFF. The CDR3 DNA sequence: TGTGCCAGCAGCCGGAGGGGTCCCCTTTACAATGAGCAGTTCTTC.

The sample holds many counts of this clone. V usage is TRBV11-3 and J usage is TRBJ2-7, with 8 bases that match TRBD2. This CDR3 region has 15 residues. Germline trimming cut 5 bases from V and 6 bases from J; bases unmatched to any gene: 12. Germline values: CDR1 SGHNT, CDR2 YENEEA. Here the CDR3 DNA reads TGTGCCAGCAGCCCCCTAGTAGCGGGGTCGGGCGAGCAGTACTTC. Translated: CASSPLVAGSGEQYF.

This chain's CDR3 is CASRNRVSNQPQHF. CDR3 DNA: TGTGCCAGCAGAAACAGGGTCAGCAATCAGCCCCAGCATTTT. V gene TRBV6-7 combines with J gene TRBJ1-5; the D gene is possibly TRBD1 (6 bases). TRBV6-7 carries the ORF label, with uncertain function. CDR3 size: 14 residues. V lost 6 bases, J lost 1 base, and 10 bases lay in between.

This chain uses TRBV6-8 with TRBJ2-7; D possibly corresponds to TRBD2 (6 bases). The germline V and J ends were trimmed by 2 bases and 0 bases, with 29 bases remaining between them. Germline V gene sequence: CDR1 MNHGY, CDR2 SAAAGT. This CDR3 is built from 21 residues. The CDR3 DNA follows: TGTGCCAGCAGTTACGGGGAAGTAGGCCTCAGGCTAGCGCTGAGCTCCTACGAGCAGTACTTC. Protein: CASSYGEVGLRLALSSYEQYF.

This clone was recorded at least ten times. The chain recombines TRBV7-1 with TRBJ2-1; D remains ambiguous. TRBV7-1 is marked as an open reading frame, function uncertain. The CDR3 has 15 residues. Trimming took 5 bases from V and 2 from J, leaving 13 bases between them. CDR3 protein: CASSASPSPYNEQFF. The DNA of the CDR3 is TGTGCCAGCAGCGCTTCCCCATCCCCCTACAATGAGCAGTTCTTC.

The rearrangement joins TRBV18 to TRBJ1-5; a possible D gene is TRBD1 (6 bases). CDR3 length: 17 amino acids. V dropped 3 bases and J dropped 1 base, with 16 bases sitting between them. Germline-derived CDR1 and CDR2 are KGHSH and LQKENI. In DNA, the CDR3 is TGTGCCAGCTCACCGTTCCCGGGGGGCCAAAGCAATCAGCCCCAGCATTTT. It translates to CASSPFPGGQSNQPQHF.

The J gene is TRBJ2-7, the V gene TRBV5-1, with a possible D match to TRBD1 (5 bases). CDR3 length equals 14 residues. In germline, CDR1 is SGHRS, CDR2 YFSETQ. Trimming cost V 7 bases and J 5 bases, with 19 bases left between them. CDR3: CASRRQSTENEQYF. The CDR3 DNA is TGCGCCAGCCGCAGACAGAGCACGGAAAACGAGCAGTACTTC. The variable domain in full, completed from reference TRBV5-1 and TRBJ2-7, reads KAGVTQTPRYLIKTRGQQVTLSCSPISGHRSVSWYQQTPGQGLQFLFEYFSETQRNKGNFPGRFSGRQFSNSRSEMNVSTLELGDSALYLCASRRQSTENEQYFGPGTRLTVT.

In its sample, this clone was seen many times. The rearrangement links TRBV9 to TRBJ2-3, with D unclear. The germline gives CDR1 SGDLS, CDR2 YYNGEE. V was trimmed by 4 bases and J by 2 bases, leaving 14 bases between them. The CDR3 is made up of 15 amino acids. CDR3 region: CASSLVGSHTDTQYF. The DNA of the CDR3 is TGTGCCAGCAGCTTAGTGGGGTCCCACACAGATACGCAGTATTTT.

The table lists this clone with many counts. The gene calls are TRBV11-3 and TRBJ2-3; 8 positions agree with TRBD2. Germline V gene sequence: CDR1 SGHNT, CDR2 YENEEA. This CDR3 is built from 14 residues. J lost 6 bases, V lost 4 bases, and 6 bases had no gene match. The CDR3 DNA is TGTGCCAGCAGCTGGGGACCGGGGGGGGATACGCAGTATTTT. This gives the protein CASSWGPGGDTQYF.

The chain links TRBV29-1 to TRBJ1-2; 9 nucleotides agree with TRBD1. Per germline, CDR1 SQVTM and CDR2 ANQGSEA. The ends lost 5 bases at V and 2 bases at J; junction bases unmatched: 9. The CDR3 length is 15 residues. The CDR3 region has the DNA TGCAGCGTTACAGGGGGCGCAGGGGAAAACTATGGCTACACCTTC. Translating it yields CSVTGGAGENYGYTF.

This clone has at least ten counts. This sequence joins TRBV9 and TRBJ2-5; 13 positions agree with TRBD2. Germline lookup yields CDR1 SGDLS and CDR2 YYNGEE. J gave up 5 bases and V 4 bases, and 14 bases lay outside the gene matches. The CDR3 covers 18 residues. In nucleotides, the CDR3 is TGTGCCAGCAGCCCCCTGGGGGGACTAGCGGGGAGAGGGGAGACCCAGTACTTC. It specifies CASSPLGGLAGRGETQYF.

The chain links TRBV5-1 to TRBJ1-4; D not resolved. Germline V gives CDR1 SGHRS, CDR2 YFSETQ. Trimming removed 4 bases from V and 0 bases from J, with 10 bases in between. The CDR3 totals 15 residues. The CDR3 DNA sequence: TGCGCCAGCAGCCCAGTTTCCGCAACTAATGAAAAACTGTTTTTT. It is translated as CASSPVSATNEKLFF.

The sample holds many counts of this clone. The chain has TRBV11-3 and TRBJ2-5, with 7 bases aligning to TRBD2. This CDR3 region has 14 residues. V trimming: 1 base; J trimming: 5 bases; junction bases outside the gene matches: 4. The germline V gene has CDR1 SGHNT and CDR2 YENEEA. DNA of the CDR3: TGTGCCAGCAGCTTAGGCGGGGGAGTCGAGACCCAGTACTTC. Protein: CASSLGGGVETQYF.

The CDR3 sequence is CASSPISRQSGNTEAFF. Here the CDR3 DNA reads TGTGCCAGCTCACCAATTAGTCGTCAATCAGGGAATACTGAAGCTTTCTTT. J is TRBJ1-1 and V is TRBV18, with a possible D match to TRBD1 (5 bases). Germline CDR1 KGHSH, CDR2 LQKENI. Between the trimmed V and J ends, which lost 2 bases and 5 bases, there was a span of 21 bases. The CDR3 runs 17 residues.

This clone ranks as large. This chain links TRBV9 with TRBJ1-4; D perhaps matches TRBD1 (6 bases). This CDR3 is 16 amino acids long. V lost 0 bases and J 7 bases, leaving 16 bases between the germline ends. Looked up from germline, CDR1 is SGDLS and CDR2 is YYNGEE. The CDR3 loop is CASSVEMGHGGEKLFF. The DNA for the CDR3 is TGTGCCAGCAGCGTAGAAATGGGACACGGTGGTGAAAAACTGTTTTTT.

This clone is medium-sized in the sample. This rearrangement joins TRBV4-1 to TRBJ2-3; D is ambiguous. The CDR3 spans 14 residues. Germline V gene lookup returns CDR1 MGHRA and CDR2 YSYEKL. The V end was cut by 3 bases, the J end by 6 bases, with 13 bases between. This CDR3 reads CASSQARRWDTQYF. The CDR3, as DNA: TGCGCCAGCAGCCAGGCCCGACGTTGGGATACGCAGTATTTT.

The chain has TRBV5-1 and TRBJ2-5, with TRBD2 matching over 12 bases. V shed 4 bases and J 1 base; nucleotides not matched to a gene: 2. The CDR3 spans 15 residues. Germline V gene lookup returns CDR1 SGHRS and CDR2 YFSETQ. The chain's CDR3 is CASSRLAGAQETQYF. Written as DNA, the CDR3 is TGCGCCAGCAGCAGACTAGCGGGGGCCCAAGAGACCCAGTACTTC.

This rearrangement joins TRBV6-8 to TRBJ1-6, with 12 bases lining up with TRBD1. This CDR3 is 19 amino acids long. V shed 7 bases and J 9 bases; nucleotides not matched to a gene: 19. CDR1 is MNHGY and CDR2 is SAAAGT in the germline V gene. CDR3 residues: CASKAGTGGAGSIGSPLHF. CDR3 DNA: TGTGCCAGCAAAGCCGGGACAGGGGGCGCAGGGAGTATCGGTTCACCCCTCCACTTT.

This clone was detected a few times. The rearrangement links TRBV7-2 to TRBJ2-1, with TRBD2 matching over 7 bases. The CDR3 has 13 amino acids. J was trimmed by 2 bases and V by 7 bases; bases with no gene match: 2. Germline assignment: CDR1 SGHTA and CDR2 FQGNSA. The CDR3 DNA is TGTGCCAGCAAGGCGGGGGCCTACAATGAGCAGTTCTTC. Its protein is CASKAGAYNEQFF. The full variable domain, in which reference TRBV7-2 and TRBJ2-1 provide the parts outside the CDR3, is GAGVSQSPSNKVTEKGKDVELRCDPISGHTALYWYRQSLGQGLEFLIYFQGNSAPDKSGLPSDRFSAERTGGSVSTLTIQRTQQEDSAVYLCASKAGAYNEQFFGPGTRLTVL.

J is TRBJ2-7 and V is TRBV6-8; D possibly corresponds to TRBD2 (5 bases). Trimming pared 6 bases from V and 0 bases from J, leaving 12 bases between. Germline values: CDR1 MNHGY, CDR2 SAAAGT. The CDR3 has 14 residues. In nucleotides, the CDR3 is TGTGCCAGCAGACGGACGGGAAGCTCCTACGAGCAGTACTTC. Amino acids: CASRRTGSSYEQYF.

The chain links TRBV30 to TRBJ1-2; D gene unclear. Trimming stripped 3 bases from V and 8 bases from J, with 16 bases between. This CDR3 is 13 amino acids long. The germline V gene has CDR1 GTSNPN and CDR2 SVGIG (reference sequence). This chain's CDR3 is CAWSPGGVVGYTF. CDR3 DNA: TGTGCCTGGAGCCCCGGTGGGGTGGTGGGCTACACCTTC.

This clone was counted a few times. The chain couples TRBV19 to TRBJ1-4; TRBD1 matches 7 bases. The V gene's germline CDR1 is LNHDA and CDR2 SQIVND (reference sequence). This CDR3 region has 15 residues. V lost 0 bases and J lost 6; bases outside the gene matches: 4. DNA of the CDR3: TGTGCCAGTAGTATAGAAGGGGGCGCCTATGAAAAACTGTTTTTT. Translated, it gives CASSIEGGAYEKLFF.